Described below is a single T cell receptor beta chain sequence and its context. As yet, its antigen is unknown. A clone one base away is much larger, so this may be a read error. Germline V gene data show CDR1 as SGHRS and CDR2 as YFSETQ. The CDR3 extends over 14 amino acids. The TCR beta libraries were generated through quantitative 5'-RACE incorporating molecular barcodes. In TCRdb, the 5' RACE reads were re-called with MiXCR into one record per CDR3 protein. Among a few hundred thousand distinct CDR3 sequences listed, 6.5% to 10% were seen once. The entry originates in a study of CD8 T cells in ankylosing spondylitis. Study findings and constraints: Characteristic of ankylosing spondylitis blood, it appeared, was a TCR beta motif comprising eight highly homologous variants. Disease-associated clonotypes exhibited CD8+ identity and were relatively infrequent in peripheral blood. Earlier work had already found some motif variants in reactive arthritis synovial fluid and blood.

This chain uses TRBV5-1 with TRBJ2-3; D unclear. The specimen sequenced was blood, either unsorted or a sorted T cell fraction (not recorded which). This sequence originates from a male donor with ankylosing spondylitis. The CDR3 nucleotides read TGCGACAGCAGCTCGGACGGGTTTTCAGATACGCAGTATTTT. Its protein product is CDSSSDGFSDTQYF.